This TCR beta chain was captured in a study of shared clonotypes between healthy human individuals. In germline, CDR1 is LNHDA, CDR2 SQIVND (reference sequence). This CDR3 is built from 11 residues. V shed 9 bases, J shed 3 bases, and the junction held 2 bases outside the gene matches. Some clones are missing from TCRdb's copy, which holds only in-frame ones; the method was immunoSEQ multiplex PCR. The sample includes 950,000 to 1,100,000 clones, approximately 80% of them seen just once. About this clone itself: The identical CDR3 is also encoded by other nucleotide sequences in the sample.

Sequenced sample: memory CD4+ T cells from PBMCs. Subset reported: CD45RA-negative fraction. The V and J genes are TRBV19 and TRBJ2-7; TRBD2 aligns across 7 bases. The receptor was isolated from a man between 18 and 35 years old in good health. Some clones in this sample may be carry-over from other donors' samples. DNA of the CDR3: TGTGCCAGCCGGGGGGACTACGAGCAGTACTTC. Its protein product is CASRGDYEQYF.